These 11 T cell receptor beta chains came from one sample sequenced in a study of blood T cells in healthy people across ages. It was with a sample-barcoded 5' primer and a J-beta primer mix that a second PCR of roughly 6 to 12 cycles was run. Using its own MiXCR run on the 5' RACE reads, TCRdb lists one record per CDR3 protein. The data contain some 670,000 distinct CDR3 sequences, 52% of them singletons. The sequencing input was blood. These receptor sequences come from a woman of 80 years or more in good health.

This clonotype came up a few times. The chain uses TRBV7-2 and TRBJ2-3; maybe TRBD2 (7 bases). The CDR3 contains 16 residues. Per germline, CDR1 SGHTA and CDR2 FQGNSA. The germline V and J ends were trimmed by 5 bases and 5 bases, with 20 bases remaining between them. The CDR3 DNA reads TGTGCCAGCAGCCTTGGTGAGGGGGGGCTCAGAGATACGCAGTATTTT. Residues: CASSLGEGGLRDTQYF.

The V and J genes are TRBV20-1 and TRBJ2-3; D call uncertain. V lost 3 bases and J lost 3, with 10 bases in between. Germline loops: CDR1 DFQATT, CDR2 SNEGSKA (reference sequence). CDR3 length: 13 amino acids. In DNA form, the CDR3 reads TGCAGTGCTAGGTGGTCTATTACAGATACGCAGTATTTT. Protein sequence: CSARWSITDTQYF.

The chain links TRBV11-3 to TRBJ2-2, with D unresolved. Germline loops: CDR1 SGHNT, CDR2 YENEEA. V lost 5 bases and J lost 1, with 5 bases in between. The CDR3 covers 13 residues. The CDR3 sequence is CASSAENTGELFF. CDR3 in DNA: TGTGCCAGCAGCGCAGAGAACACCGGGGAGCTGTTTTTT.

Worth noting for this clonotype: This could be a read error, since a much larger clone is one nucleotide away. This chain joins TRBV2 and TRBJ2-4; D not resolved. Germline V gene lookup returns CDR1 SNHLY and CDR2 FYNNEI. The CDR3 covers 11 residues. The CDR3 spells CAGSEVGFWYF. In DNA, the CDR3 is TGTGCCGGCAGTGAAGTGGGTTTTTGGTACTTC.

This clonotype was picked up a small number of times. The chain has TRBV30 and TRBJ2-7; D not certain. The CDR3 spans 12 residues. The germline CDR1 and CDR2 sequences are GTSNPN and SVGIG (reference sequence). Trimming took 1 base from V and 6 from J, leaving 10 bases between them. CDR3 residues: CAWSGQLGEQYF. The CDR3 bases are TGTGCCTGGAGTGGGCAGCTAGGCGAGCAGTACTTC.

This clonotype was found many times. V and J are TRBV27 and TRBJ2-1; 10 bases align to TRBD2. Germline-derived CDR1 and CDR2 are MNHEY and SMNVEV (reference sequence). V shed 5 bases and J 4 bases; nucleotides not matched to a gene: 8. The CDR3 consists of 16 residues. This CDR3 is CASSPPGLAHYNEQFF. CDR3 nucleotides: TGTGCCAGCAGTCCCCCGGGACTAGCGCATTACAATGAGCAGTTCTTC.

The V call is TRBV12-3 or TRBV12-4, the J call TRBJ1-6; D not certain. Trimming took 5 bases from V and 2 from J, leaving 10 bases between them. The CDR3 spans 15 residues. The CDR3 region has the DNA TGTGCCAGCAGTCCTCGCCAGCCCTATAATTCACCCCTCCACTTT. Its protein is CASSPRQPYNSPLHF.

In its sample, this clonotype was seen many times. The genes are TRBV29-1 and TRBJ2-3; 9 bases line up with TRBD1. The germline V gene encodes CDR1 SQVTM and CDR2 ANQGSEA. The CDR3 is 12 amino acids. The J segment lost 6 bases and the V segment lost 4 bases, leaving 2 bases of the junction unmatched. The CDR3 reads CSVATGGDTQYF. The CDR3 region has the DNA TGCAGCGTTGCGACAGGGGGGGATACGCAGTATTTT.

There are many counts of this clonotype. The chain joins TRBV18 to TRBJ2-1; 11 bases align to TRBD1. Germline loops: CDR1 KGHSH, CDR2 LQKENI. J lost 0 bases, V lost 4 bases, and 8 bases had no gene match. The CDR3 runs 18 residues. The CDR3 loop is CASSLTDRGQISYNEQFF. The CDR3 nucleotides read TGTGCCAGCTCACTTACGGACAGGGGGCAAATCTCCTACAATGAGCAGTTCTTC.

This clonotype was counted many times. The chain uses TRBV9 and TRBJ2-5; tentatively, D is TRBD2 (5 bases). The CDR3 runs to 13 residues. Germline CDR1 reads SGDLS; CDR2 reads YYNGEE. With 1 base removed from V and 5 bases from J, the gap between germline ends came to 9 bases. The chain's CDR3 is CASSVREMETQYF. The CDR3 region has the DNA TGTGCCAGCAGCGTACGGGAAATGGAGACCCAGTACTTC.

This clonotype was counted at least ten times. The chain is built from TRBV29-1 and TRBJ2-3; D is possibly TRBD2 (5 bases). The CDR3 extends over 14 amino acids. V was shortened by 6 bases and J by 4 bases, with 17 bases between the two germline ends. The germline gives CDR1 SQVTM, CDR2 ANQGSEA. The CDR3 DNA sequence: TGCAGCGTGGCGCGGGCAAATCGGGCAGATACGCAGTATTTT. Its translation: CSVARANRADTQYF.